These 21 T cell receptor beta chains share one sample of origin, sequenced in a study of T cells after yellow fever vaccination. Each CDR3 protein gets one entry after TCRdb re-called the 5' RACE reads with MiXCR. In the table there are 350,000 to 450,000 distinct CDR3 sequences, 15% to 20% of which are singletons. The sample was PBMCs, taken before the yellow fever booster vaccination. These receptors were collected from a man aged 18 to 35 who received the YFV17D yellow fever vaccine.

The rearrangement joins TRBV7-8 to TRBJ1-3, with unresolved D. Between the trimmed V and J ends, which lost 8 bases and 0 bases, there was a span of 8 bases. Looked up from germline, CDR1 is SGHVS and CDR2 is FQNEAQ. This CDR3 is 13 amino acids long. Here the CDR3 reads CASGPGSGNTIYF. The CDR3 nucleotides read TGTGCCAGCGGGCCCGGCTCTGGAAACACCATATATTTT.

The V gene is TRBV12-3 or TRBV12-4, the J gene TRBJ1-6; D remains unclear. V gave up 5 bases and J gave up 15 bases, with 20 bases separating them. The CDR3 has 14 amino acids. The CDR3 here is CASSHRSFVGFLHF. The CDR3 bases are TGTGCCAGCAGTCACCGCTCTTTCGTTGGGTTCCTCCACTTT.

CDR3 sequence reads: CASSPGGSGQETQYF. The CDR3 DNA follows: TGTGCCAGCAGCCCCGGGGGGAGCGGCCAAGAGACCCAGTACTTC. V gene TRBV4-2 combines with J gene TRBJ2-5; TRBD2 aligns across 7 bases. Looked up from germline, CDR1 is LGHNA and CDR2 is YNFKEQ. The length of the CDR3 is 15 residues. J gave up 1 base and V 4 bases, and 6 bases lay outside the gene matches.

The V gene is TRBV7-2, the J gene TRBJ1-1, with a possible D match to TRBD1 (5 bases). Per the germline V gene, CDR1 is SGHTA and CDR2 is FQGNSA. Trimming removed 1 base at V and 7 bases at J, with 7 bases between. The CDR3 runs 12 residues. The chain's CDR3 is CASSLDRNEAFF. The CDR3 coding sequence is TGTGCCAGCAGCTTAGACAGGAATGAAGCTTTCTTT.

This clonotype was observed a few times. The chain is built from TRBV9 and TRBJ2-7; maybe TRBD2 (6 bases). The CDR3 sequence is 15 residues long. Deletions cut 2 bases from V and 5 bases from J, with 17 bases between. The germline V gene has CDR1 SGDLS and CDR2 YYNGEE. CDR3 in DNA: TGTGCCAGCAGCGTCGCTAGCGCCCACCTCAACGAGCAGTACTTC. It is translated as CASSVASAHLNEQYF.

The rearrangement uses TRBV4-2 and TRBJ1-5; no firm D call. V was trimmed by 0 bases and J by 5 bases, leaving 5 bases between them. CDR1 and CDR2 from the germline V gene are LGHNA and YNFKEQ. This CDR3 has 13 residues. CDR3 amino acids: CASSQDLHQPQHF. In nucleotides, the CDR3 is TGTGCCAGCAGCCAAGACTTACATCAGCCCCAGCATTTT.

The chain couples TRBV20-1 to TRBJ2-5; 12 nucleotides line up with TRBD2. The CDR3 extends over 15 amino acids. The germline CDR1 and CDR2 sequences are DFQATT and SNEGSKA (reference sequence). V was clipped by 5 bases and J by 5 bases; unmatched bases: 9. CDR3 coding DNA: TGCAGTGCTGTCCCTAGCGGGGGGGCCTGGGAGACCCAGTACTTC. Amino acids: CSAVPSGGAWETQYF.

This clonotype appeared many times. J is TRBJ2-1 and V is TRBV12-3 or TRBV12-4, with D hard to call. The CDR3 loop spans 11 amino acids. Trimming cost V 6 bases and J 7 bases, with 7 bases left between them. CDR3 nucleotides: TGTGCCAGCAGAGAGCGAAATGAGCAGTTCTTC. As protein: CASRERNEQFF.

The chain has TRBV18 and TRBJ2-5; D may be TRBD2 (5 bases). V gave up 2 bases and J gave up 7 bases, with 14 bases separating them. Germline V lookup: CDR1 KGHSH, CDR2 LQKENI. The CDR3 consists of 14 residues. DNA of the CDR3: TGTGCCAGCTCACCAGACCCGGGATCCGGGACCCAGTACTTC. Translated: CASSPDPGSGTQYF.

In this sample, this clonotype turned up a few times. The CDR3 nucleotides read TGCGCCAGCAGCTTGGCCGGGACAGGAGACTATGGCTACACCTTC. As protein: CASSLAGTGDYGYTF. The chain employs TRBV5-1 and TRBJ1-2; 8 bases fit TRBD1. In germline, CDR1 is SGHRS, CDR2 YFSETQ. The CDR3 consists of 15 residues. V was pared by 0 bases and J by 3 bases, with 4 bases of the junction left unmatched. The full variable domain, rest sourced from reference TRBV5-1 and TRBJ1-2, is KAGVTQTPRYLIKTRGQQVTLSCSPISGHRSVSWYQQTPGQGLQFLFEYFSETQRNKGNFPGRFSGRQFSNSRSEMNVSTLELGDSALYLCASSLAGTGDYGYTFGSGTRLTVV.

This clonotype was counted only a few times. The CDR3 loop reads CASSSGQGGLFTDTQYF. The CDR3, as DNA: TGTGCCAGCAGCTCCGGGCAGGGGGGTTTATTTACAGATACGCAGTATTTT. The gene calls are TRBV7-9 and TRBJ2-3; tentative D call: TRBD1 (7 bases). CDR3 length: 17 amino acids. The germline V gene encodes CDR1 SEHNR and CDR2 FQNEAQ (reference sequence). V gave up 4 bases and J gave up 3 bases, with 20 bases separating them.

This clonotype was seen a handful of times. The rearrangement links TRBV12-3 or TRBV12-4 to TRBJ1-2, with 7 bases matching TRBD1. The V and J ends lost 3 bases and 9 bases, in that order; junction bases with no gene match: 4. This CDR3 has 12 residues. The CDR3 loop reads CASSLGDSSYTF. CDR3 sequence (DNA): TGTGCCAGCAGTTTGGGGGACAGTAGCTACACCTTC.

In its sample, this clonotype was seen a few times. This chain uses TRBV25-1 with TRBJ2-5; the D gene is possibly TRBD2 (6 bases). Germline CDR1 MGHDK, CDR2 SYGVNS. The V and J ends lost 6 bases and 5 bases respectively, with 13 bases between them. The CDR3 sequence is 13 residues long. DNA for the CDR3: TGTGCCAGCAGGGGAGGACCTGGGGAGACCCAGTACTTC. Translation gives CASRGGPGETQYF.

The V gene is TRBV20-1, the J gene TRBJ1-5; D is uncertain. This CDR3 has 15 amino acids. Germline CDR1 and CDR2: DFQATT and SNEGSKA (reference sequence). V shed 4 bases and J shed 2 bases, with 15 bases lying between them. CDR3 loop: CSAMAGTQGNQPQHF. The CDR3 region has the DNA TGCAGTGCTATGGCGGGAACTCAGGGCAATCAGCCCCAGCATTTT.

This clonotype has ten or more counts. The DNA of the CDR3 is TGTGCCAGCACCCCCGGGACAGGGGACACTGAAGCTTTCTTT. Its protein product is CASTPGTGDTEAFF. The chain employs TRBV6-1 and TRBJ1-1, with TRBD1 identical over 10 bases. CDR3 length: 14 amino acids. The ends lost 7 bases at V and 3 bases at J; junction bases unmatched: 5. Germline V gives CDR1 MNHNS, CDR2 SASEGT.

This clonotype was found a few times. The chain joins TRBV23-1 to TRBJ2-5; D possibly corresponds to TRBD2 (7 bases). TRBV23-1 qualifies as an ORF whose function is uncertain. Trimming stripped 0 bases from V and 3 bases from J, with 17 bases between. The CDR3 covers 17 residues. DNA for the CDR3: TGCGCCAGCAGTCAATCGCCCGCGGGGGCCGGGAAAGAGACCCAGTACTTC. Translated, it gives CASSQSPAGAGKETQYF.

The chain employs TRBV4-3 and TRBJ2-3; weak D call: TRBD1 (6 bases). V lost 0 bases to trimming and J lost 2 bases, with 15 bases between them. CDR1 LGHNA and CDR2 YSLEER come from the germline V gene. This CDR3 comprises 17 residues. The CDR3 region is CASSQDLLTGNTDTQYF. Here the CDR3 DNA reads TGCGCCAGCAGCCAAGATCTTCTTACAGGGAACACAGATACGCAGTATTTT.

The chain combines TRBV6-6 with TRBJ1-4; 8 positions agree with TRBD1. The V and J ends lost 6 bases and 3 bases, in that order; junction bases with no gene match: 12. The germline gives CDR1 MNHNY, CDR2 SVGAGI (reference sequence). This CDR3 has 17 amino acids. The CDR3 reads CASSDRTGRPSNEKLFF. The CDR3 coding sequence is TGTGCCAGCAGCGACAGGACAGGGCGTCCGTCTAATGAAAAACTGTTTTTT.

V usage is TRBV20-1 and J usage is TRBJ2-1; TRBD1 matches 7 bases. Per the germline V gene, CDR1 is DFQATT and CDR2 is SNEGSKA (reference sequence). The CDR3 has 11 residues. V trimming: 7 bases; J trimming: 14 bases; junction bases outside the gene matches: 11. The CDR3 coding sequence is TGCAGTGGCGCAGGGGGAGTAGGGGAGTTCTTC. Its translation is CSGAGGVGEFF.

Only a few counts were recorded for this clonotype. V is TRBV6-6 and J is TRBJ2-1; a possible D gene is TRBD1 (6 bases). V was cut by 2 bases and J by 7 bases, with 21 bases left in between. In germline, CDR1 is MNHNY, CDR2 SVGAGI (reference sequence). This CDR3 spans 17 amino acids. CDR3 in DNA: TGTGCCAGCAGTTACGCCGGACAGTCCCCCCGAGGGAATGAGCAGTTCTTC. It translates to CASSYAGQSPRGNEQFF.

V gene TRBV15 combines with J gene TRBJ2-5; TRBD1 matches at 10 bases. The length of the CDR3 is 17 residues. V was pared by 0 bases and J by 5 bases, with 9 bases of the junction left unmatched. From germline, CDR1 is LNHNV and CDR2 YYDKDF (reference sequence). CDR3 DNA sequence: TGTGCCACCAGCAGAGATTATCCCGGGACAGGGGATGAGACCCAGTACTTC. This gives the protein CATSRDYPGTGDETQYF.